The 11 T cell receptor beta chains below were found in one sample sequenced in a study of T-cell memory formation after mild COVID-19. TCRdb called the 5' RACE reads again in MiXCR, with one record for every CDR3 protein. The sample has 360,000 or so distinct CDR3 sequences, 28% seen once; the top ten hold 13%. Source material: PBMCs or a T cell subset sorted from them (not recorded which). The receptors come from an adult woman who had mild COVID-19 (a few samples of this study predate the infection). Cell type and time point are not known.

This clonotype came up many times. The CDR3 bases are TGCAGTGCCCCCCCGACGGGAAGCTCGCGCACAGATACGCAGTATTTT. It encodes CSAPPTGSSRTDTQYF. J is TRBJ2-3 and V is TRBV20-1, with D perhaps matching TRBD2 (5 bases). Germline V gene data show CDR1 as DFQATT and CDR2 as SNEGSKA (reference sequence). V lost 6 bases, J lost 1 base, and 20 bases lay in between. The CDR3 has 16 residues.

The chain combines TRBV6-6 with TRBJ2-7, with 8 bases identical to TRBD2. CDR3 length: 18 amino acids. The junction had 13 bases not matched to a gene; V was cut back by 2 bases and J by 1 base. Germline CDR1 and CDR2: MNHNY and SVGAGI (reference sequence). The CDR3 loop reads CASSYPTGLAGMSYEQYF. CDR3 nucleotide sequence: TGTGCCAGCAGTTACCCAACGGGGTTAGCGGGAATGTCCTACGAGCAGTACTTC.

V is TRBV6-5 and J is TRBJ2-7; D is possibly TRBD2 (7 bases). Germline loops: CDR1 MNHEY, CDR2 SVGAGI. Trimming left V 0 bases short and J 5 bases short, with 17 bases between. The CDR3 has 16 residues. The CDR3 bases are TGTGCCAGCAGTTACTCGGGGCCCGGGGGGCGCCACGAGCAGTACTTC. Translated: CASSYSGPGGRHEQYF.

There are a few counts of this clonotype. The V gene is TRBV6-5, the J gene TRBJ1-2; D perhaps matches TRBD1 (5 bases). With 6 bases removed from V and 2 bases from J, the gap between germline ends came to 19 bases. Germline V gene lookup returns CDR1 MNHEY and CDR2 SVGAGI. The CDR3 loop spans 16 amino acids. The CDR3, as DNA: TGTGCCAGCAGACTCGGGGCCTACAGAACCAACTATGGCTACACCTTC. This sequence encodes CASRLGAYRTNYGYTF.

There are a few counts of this clonotype. CDR3 region: CSARDRRGLRTEAFF. CDR3 coding DNA: TGCAGTGCTAGAGACCGCAGGGGGTTACGCACTGAAGCTTTCTTT. This chain uses TRBV20-1 with TRBJ1-1; 7 nucleotides align to TRBD1. This CDR3 is built from 15 residues. Germline assignment: CDR1 DFQATT and CDR2 SNEGSKA (reference sequence). V dropped 0 bases and J dropped 4; count of bases not matched to a gene: 8.

This chain joins TRBV27 and TRBJ2-7; D possibly corresponds to TRBD1 (6 bases). The germline V gene encodes CDR1 MNHEY and CDR2 SMNVEV (reference sequence). Trimming cost V 5 bases and J 2 bases, with 16 bases left between them. This CDR3 is built from 15 residues. CDR3 nucleotide sequence: TGTGCCAGCAGTCCGAGTCTCGAGGGGGCCTACGAGCAGTACTTC. Encoded protein: CASSPSLEGAYEQYF.

The table lists this clonotype with a few counts. This sequence joins TRBV24-1 and TRBJ2-1; 8 bases are a match to TRBD2. The CDR3 is 19 residues long. Germline loops: CDR1 KGHDR, CDR2 SFDVKD. The J segment lost 0 bases and the V segment lost 4 bases, leaving 13 bases of the junction unmatched. CDR3 sequence reads: CATSDRGGSSGPSYNEQFF. CDR3 nucleotide sequence: TGTGCCACCAGTGACCGGGGGGGGTCTAGCGGCCCCTCCTACAATGAGCAGTTCTTC.

This rearrangement joins TRBV20-1 to TRBJ2-2, with D tentatively TRBD1 (6 bases). CDR1 is DFQATT and CDR2 is SNEGSKA in the germline V gene (reference sequence). CDR3 length: 14 residues. V shed 4 bases and J shed 3 bases, with 12 bases lying between them. The CDR3 DNA reads as TGCAGTGCTATCGGACAGAGACACACCGGGGAGCTGTTTTTT. It specifies CSAIGQRHTGELFF.

The V gene is TRBV27, the J gene TRBJ2-3; TRBD2 aligns across 12 bases. CDR1 is MNHEY, CDR2 SMNVEV, per germline (reference sequence). CDR3 length equals 16 residues. Losses at the gene ends were 6 bases for V and 2 bases for J; bases not matched to a gene: 6. CDR3 region: CASRATSGGFTDTQYF. In DNA, the CDR3 is TGTGCCAGCAGAGCGACTAGCGGGGGATTCACAGATACGCAGTATTTT.

The chain is built from TRBV12-3 or TRBV12-4 and TRBJ2-7, with 10 bases aligning to TRBD2. Trimming removed 3 bases from V and 0 bases from J; junction bases left unmatched: 26. The CDR3 contains 23 residues. DNA of the CDR3: TGTGCCAGCAGTTTTACCAGAGTGGTAGCGGGAGGAAAGATTGGTAGGCACTCCTACGAGCAGTACTTC. It codes for CASSFTRVVAGGKIGRHSYEQYF.

The chain joins TRBV12-3 or TRBV12-4 to TRBJ1-1; 7 nucleotides align to TRBD1. There are 15 residues in the CDR3. Trimming cost V 3 bases and J 6 bases; bases outside gene matches: 10. CDR3 nucleotides: TGTGCCAGCAGTTTTGGTGGGACAGCTCTATCTGAAGCTTTCTTT. Protein: CASSFGGTALSEAFF.